This TCR beta chain emerged from a study of blood T cell repertoires in COVID-19 (dated by TCRdb to the early 2020s). Background for the entire study: Samples from collaborators originated in the United States, Italy and Spain and spanned both the acute and convalescent phases of COVID-19. Deeply sampled blood TCRbeta repertoires from subjects exposed to, actively infected with, or recovered from COVID-19 were included in the dataset. The prospective study material was composed of cDNA or gDNA derived from T cells, B-cell-depleted T cells, or PBMCs. The repertoires were released in a freely available public database intended as a resource for research on the immune response to SARS-CoV-2. Samples were obtained from the ongoing ImmuneRACE study (first 160 participants) and from 950 to 1,500 subjects provided by 6 global collaborators. Where available, HLA class I and class II types were obtained from metadata supplied by the sample provider rather than from assay-based typing. The sample metadata nearly always contained a de-identified subject ID, COVID-19 status, age in years and sex.

Participants in the prospective study were aged about 18 to 100 years, lived in under 30 United States geographic areas, and enrolled through a virtual design. To assign participants to cohorts, the prospective study relied on clinical history that participants themselves reported in a screening survey and a study questionnaire. Recovered participants in ImmuneRACE Cohort 3 were defined as having two consecutive negative NP/OP PCR tests, clearance from a healthcare professional, or resolution of symptoms. In the prospective study, mobile phlebotomists collected whole blood, serum and a nasopharyngeal or oropharyngeal swab from each participant. Participants in the prospective study had the option to provide additional blood draws and questionnaires over an approximately 2-month period. Prospective study blood samples were shipped either frozen or at room temperature before DNA extraction. General findings and caveats noted by the study authors: The amount of clinical and demographic metadata varied by source and participant and was provided uncurated.

There are a few counts of this clone. This receptor's antigen is unknown. No quality values exist for individual bases; no much larger clone is one base distant. TCRbeta CDR3 regions were amplified from genomic DNA using the immunoSEQ Assay, a bias-controlled multiplex PCR. In the authors' own workflow: The number of nucleated cells in each sample was estimated by amplification of reference gene primers within the assay. To quantify the absolute abundance of each unique TCRbeta CDR3 rearrangement, sequence reads were collapsed and filtered. For each sample, productive Simpson clonality was calculated as the square root of Simpson's diversity index across productive rearrangements. Imported from immuneACCESS, the table was reduced by TCRdb to in-frame sequences with V and J called. These copies leave out some clones; in studies compared against another copy, an unresolved V gene accounts for under half, and the cause of the remainder is not known. V, J and clone size derive from that table, while D and trimming were established from the DNA sequence. A total of fewer than 200,000 clones appear in this sample, around 73% of them only once. 17% of the sample comes from the top ten.

Spanning cysteine to phenylalanine, the CDR3 consists of 16 amino acids. The DNA shown is the 48-base CDR3, in frame from base 1. CDR1 is given as SGHTA and CDR2 as FQGNSA, both from the germline V gene. V is cut by 5 bases and J by 0 bases, and the space between the germline ends is 14 bases. Source material: PBMCs or T cells enriched from blood (not recorded which). This clonotype was sampled from a woman aged 50 to 60 who had recovered from COVID-19. The sequence is built from TRBV7-2 and TRBJ2-1; the D segment could be TRBD2, given 5 matching bases. This receptor has the CDR3 CASSLERRSSYNEQFF. The nucleotides read TGTGCCAGCAGCCTAGAGCGGAGGAGCTCCTACAATGAGCAGTTCTTC. When the CDR3 is completed using the reference TRBV7-2 and TRBJ2-1 genes on either side, the full variable domain is GAGVSQSPSNKVTEKGKDVELRCDPISGHTALYWYRQSLGQGLEFLIYFQGNSAPDKSGLPSDRFSAERTGGSVSTLTIQRTQQEDSAVYLCASSLERRSSYNEQFFGPGTRLTVL.